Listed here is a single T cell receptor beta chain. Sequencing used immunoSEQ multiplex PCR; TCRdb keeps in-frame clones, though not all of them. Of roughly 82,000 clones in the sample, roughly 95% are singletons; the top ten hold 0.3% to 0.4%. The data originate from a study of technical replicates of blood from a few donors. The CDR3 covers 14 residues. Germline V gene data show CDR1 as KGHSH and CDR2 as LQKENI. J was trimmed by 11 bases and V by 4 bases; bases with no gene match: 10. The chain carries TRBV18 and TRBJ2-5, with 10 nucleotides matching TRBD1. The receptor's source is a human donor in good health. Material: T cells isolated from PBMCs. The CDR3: CASSHRGQGRWQYF. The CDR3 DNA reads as TGTGCCAGCTCACACCGGGGACAGGGGCGGTGGCAGTACTTC. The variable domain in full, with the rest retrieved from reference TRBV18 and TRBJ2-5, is NAGVMQNPRHLVRRRGQEARLRCSPMKGHSHVYWYRQLPEEGLKFMVYLQKENIIDESGMPKERFSAEFPKEGPSILRIQQVVRGDSAAYFCASSHRGQGRWQYFGPGTRLLVL.